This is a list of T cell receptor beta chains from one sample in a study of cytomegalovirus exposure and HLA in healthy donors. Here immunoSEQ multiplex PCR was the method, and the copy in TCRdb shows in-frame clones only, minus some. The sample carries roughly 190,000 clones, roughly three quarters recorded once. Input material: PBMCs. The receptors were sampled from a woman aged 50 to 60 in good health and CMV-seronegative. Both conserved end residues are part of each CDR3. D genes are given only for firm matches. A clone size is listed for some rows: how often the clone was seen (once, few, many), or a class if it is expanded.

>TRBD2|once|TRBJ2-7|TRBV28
TGTGCCAGCAGTTTGTATGGGACTAGCGGAGCCTACGAGCAGTACTTC
CASSLYGTSGAYEQYF
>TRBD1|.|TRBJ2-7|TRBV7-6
TGTGCCAGCAGCTTTAATGCGGCAGGGGGAACATACGAGCAGTACTTC
CASSFNAAGGTYEQYF
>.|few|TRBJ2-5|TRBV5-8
TGTGCCAGCAGCTTGGGGGCGTACCAAGAGACCCAGTACTTC
CASSLGAYQETQYF
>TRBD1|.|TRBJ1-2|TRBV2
TGTGCCAGCAGTGAACAACAGGGGTATGGCTACACCTTC
CASSEQQGYGYTF
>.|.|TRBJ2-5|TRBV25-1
TGTGCCAGCAGTGAGAACGACAGGTCCCAGTACTTC
CASSENDRSQYF
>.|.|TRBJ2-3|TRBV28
TGTGCCAGCAGCCCTACTACTACTACGCAGTATTTT
CASSPTTTTQYF
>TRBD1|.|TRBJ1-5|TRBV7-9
TGTGCCAGCAGCTCGTCCGGGACAGGGGCGGACCAGCCCCAGCATTTT
CASSSSGTGADQPQHF
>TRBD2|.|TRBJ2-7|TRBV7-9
TGTGCCAGCAGCTTAGGCCACACTAGCGGGAGAGCCTACGAGCAGTACTTC
CASSLGHTSGRAYEQYF
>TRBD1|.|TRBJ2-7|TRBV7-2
TGTGCCAGCAGCGGAACGACAGGGGGCTCAAAAGAGCAGTACTTC
CASSGTTGGSKEQYF
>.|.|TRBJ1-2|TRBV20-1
TGCAGTGTGGGCAGGGCAGGCGGCTACACCTTC
CSVGRAGGYTF
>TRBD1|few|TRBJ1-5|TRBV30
TGTGCCTGGAGTGCAGGGGGCGATCAGCCCCAGCATTTT
CAWSAGGDQPQHF
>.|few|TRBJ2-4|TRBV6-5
TGTGCCAGCAGTTACCCCCGGTATAACATTCAGTACTTC
CASSYPRYNIQYF
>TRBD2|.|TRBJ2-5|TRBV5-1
TGCGCCAGCAGCAAGGGACTAGCGGGACAAGAGACCCAGTACTTC
CASSKGLAGQETQYF
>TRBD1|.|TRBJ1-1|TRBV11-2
TGTGCCAGCAGCCCGGGCCTCCGACAGGGAGGTTTCACTGAAGCTTTCTTT
CASSPGLRQGGFTEAFF
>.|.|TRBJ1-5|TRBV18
TGTGCCAGCTCACCCCGAGAATTAGAGCTAGATCAGCCCCAGCATTTT
CASSPRELELDQPQHF
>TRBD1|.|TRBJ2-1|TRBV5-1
TGCGCCAGCAGCGGGACCGGGACAGGGGGCAATGAGCAGTTCTTC
CASSGTGTGGNEQFF
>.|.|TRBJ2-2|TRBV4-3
TGCGCCAGCAGTAGGGGGCGGGGGGCAGACACCGGGGAGCTGTTTTTT
CASSRGRGADTGELFF
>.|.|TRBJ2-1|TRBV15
TGTGCCACCAGCAGAGAGCGGGTAGACAATGAGCAGTTCTTC
CATSRERVDNEQFF
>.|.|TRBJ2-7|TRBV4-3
TGCGCCAGCTCAACAGCGGTAGCCAGCTACGAGCAGTACTTC
CASSTAVASYEQYF
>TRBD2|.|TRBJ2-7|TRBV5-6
TGTGCCAGCAGCCCATCTCGGACTAGCGCCTACGAGCAGTACTTC
CASSPSRTSAYEQYF